This entry lists 32 T cell receptor beta chains sequenced from one sample in a study of blood T cell repertoires in COVID-19. The protocol was immunoSEQ multiplex PCR, while the TCRdb copy is restricted to in-frame clones and leaves out a portion. The data contain more than 95,000 clones, nearly 90% of them singletons. Material: peripheral blood. Receptor source: a middle-aged man in a cohort sampled during active COVID-19.

The chain links TRBV7-9 to TRBJ1-2; possible D gene TRBD1, 5 bases. Trimming stripped 4 bases from V and 0 bases from J, with 9 bases between. The CDR3 totals 14 residues. Germline CDR1 is SEHNR and CDR2 is FQNEAQ (reference sequence). The CDR3 nucleotides are TGTGCCAGCAGCTCGGACACCCCTAACTATGGCTACACCTTC. Its protein product is CASSSDTPNYGYTF.

The chain links TRBV18 to TRBJ2-7; 9 bases match TRBD1. Germline loops: CDR1 KGHSH, CDR2 LQKENI. V trimming: 6 bases; J trimming: 5 bases; junction bases outside the gene matches: 14. The CDR3 loop spans 16 amino acids. For the CDR3, the DNA is TGTGCCAGCTCCCCCCTTCCCGGGACAGGGTTAGACGAGCAGTACTTC. Translated, it gives CASSPLPGTGLDEQYF.

The chain uses TRBV5-1 and TRBJ1-6; D is perhaps TRBD1 (6 bases). The V and J ends lost 0 bases and 7 bases respectively, with 14 bases between them. This CDR3 is 16 amino acids long. CDR1 and CDR2 from the germline V gene are SGHRS and YFSETQ. CDR3 in DNA: TGCGCCAGCAGCTTGGACAGGGCATTTGGGAATTCACCCCTCCACTTT. This codes for CASSLDRAFGNSPLHF.

The V call is TRBV6-2 or TRBV6-3, the J call TRBJ2-2; the D gene is possibly TRBD2 (5 bases). The germline gives CDR1 MNHEY, CDR2 SVGEGT. Trimming took off 2 bases at V and 6 bases at J, with 13 bases between the two ends. The CDR3 totals 15 residues. The CDR3 DNA is TGTGCCAGCAGTTACCAGGACTCAGCGGCCGGGGAGCTGTTTTTT. Translated, it gives CASSYQDSAAGELFF.

This clone has a handful of counts. For the CDR3, the DNA is TGTGCCATCAGTGAACGCGGACACGACTATGGCTACACCTTC. It is translated as CAISERGHDYGYTF. This rearrangement joins TRBV10-3 to TRBJ1-2, with a possible D match to TRBD1 (5 bases). Germline values: CDR1 ENHRY, CDR2 SYGVKD. Trimming cost V 3 bases and J 3 bases, with 11 bases left between them. This CDR3 comprises 14 residues.

This clone was counted a few times. The chain employs TRBV7-9 and TRBJ1-1, with no clear D. The CDR3 spans 13 residues. The germline V gene encodes CDR1 SEHNR and CDR2 FQNEAQ (reference sequence). Trimming left V 0 bases short and J 5 bases short, with 7 bases between. The CDR3 nucleotides read TGTGCCAGCAGCTTAGCGGGGAGGACTGAAGCTTTCTTT. Translation gives CASSLAGRTEAFF. The full variable domain, its missing parts supplied by reference TRBV7-9 and TRBJ1-1, is DTGVSQNPRHKITKRGQNVTFRCDPISEHNRLYWYRQTLGQGPEFLTYFQNEAQLEKSRLLSDRFSAERPKGSFSTLEIQRTEQGDSAMYLCASSLAGRTEAFFGQGTRLTVV.

V is TRBV7-9 and J is TRBJ1-6, with D tentatively TRBD1 (5 bases). The germline V and J ends were trimmed by 5 bases and 10 bases, with 18 bases remaining between them. The germline V gene has CDR1 SEHNR and CDR2 FQNEAQ (reference sequence). The CDR3 spans 15 residues. The CDR3 DNA follows: TGTGCCAGCAGCCCTAGTGGGGGGGTCGTGTCACCCCTCCACTTT. Its translation: CASSPSGGVVSPLHF. Looking up the rest from reference TRBV7-9 and TRBJ1-6 gives the full variable domain: DTGVSQNPRHKITKRGQNVTFRCDPISEHNRLYWYRQTLGQGPEFLTYFQNEAQLEKSRLLSDRFSAERPKGSFSTLEIQRTEQGDSAMYLCASSPSGGVVSPLHFGNGTRLTVT.

The rearrangement links TRBV6-5 to TRBJ2-3; perhaps TRBD2 as D (6 bases). Germline values: CDR1 MNHEY, CDR2 SVGAGI. There are 15 residues in the CDR3. V gave up 1 base and J gave up 5 bases, with 13 bases separating them. The CDR3 sequence: CASSYYAGGGDTQYF. As DNA, the CDR3 is TGTGCCAGCAGTTACTATGCTGGGGGAGGAGATACGCAGTATTTT.

This chain links TRBV7-9 with TRBJ2-5; 7 bases map to TRBD2. The J segment lost 4 bases and the V segment lost 5 bases, leaving 7 bases of the junction unmatched. The CDR3 loop spans 14 amino acids. Germline loops: CDR1 SEHNR, CDR2 FQNEAQ (reference sequence). The CDR3 loop is CASSPIASGETQYF. The CDR3 region has the DNA TGTGCCAGCAGCCCCATCGCTAGCGGAGAGACCCAGTACTTC.

The rearrangement links TRBV5-1 to TRBJ2-4; 8 nucleotides align to TRBD1. Germline values: CDR1 SGHRS, CDR2 YFSETQ. Losses at the gene ends were 4 bases for V and 6 bases for J; bases not matched to a gene: 9. This CDR3 spans 15 amino acids. The DNA for the CDR3 is TGCGCCAGCAGCCCTGCGGACAGGGCTCCAAACATTCAGTACTTC. This gives the protein CASSPADRAPNIQYF. The full variable domain, with the rest looked up from reference TRBV5-1 and TRBJ2-4, is KAGVTQTPRYLIKTRGQQVTLSCSPISGHRSVSWYQQTPGQGLQFLFEYFSETQRNKGNFPGRFSGRQFSNSRSEMNVSTLELGDSALYLCASSPADRAPNIQYFGAGTRLSVL.

The chain employs TRBV6-6 and TRBJ2-1; TRBD2 aligns across 7 bases. The CDR3 contains 15 residues. V lost 6 bases, J lost 4 bases, and 9 bases stayed unmatched. Germline CDR1 reads MNHNY; CDR2 reads SVGAGI (reference sequence). The CDR3 spells CASSPGGSGYNEQFF. The CDR3 coding sequence is TGTGCCAGCAGCCCCGGGGGGAGCGGGTACAATGAGCAGTTCTTC.

The chain recombines TRBV6-5 with TRBJ2-3, with TRBD2 identical over 8 bases. This CDR3 is built from 13 residues. The germline V gene has CDR1 MNHEY and CDR2 SVGAGI. V trimming: 7 bases; J trimming: 0 bases; junction bases outside the gene matches: 0. The CDR3 is CASTGGSTDTQYF. The DNA of the CDR3 is TGTGCCAGCACGGGGGGGAGCACAGATACGCAGTATTTT.

This clone was recorded once. The V and J genes are TRBV24-1 and TRBJ2-3; D unclear. Between the trimmed V and J ends, which lost 9 bases and 0 bases, there was a span of 18 bases. Germline CDR1 and CDR2: KGHDR and SFDVKD. The CDR3 has 16 residues. The CDR3 DNA is TGTGCCACCGCCGACTCGACGGATCCTAGCACAGATACGCAGTATTTT. Encoded protein: CATADSTDPSTDTQYF.

This clone appeared once. The V gene is TRBV5-6, the J gene TRBJ2-7; 7 positions match TRBD1. The junction had 18 bases not matched to a gene; V was cut back by 4 bases and J by 5 bases. CDR1 SGHDT and CDR2 YYEEEE come from the germline V gene. This CDR3 is built from 17 residues. The CDR3 sequence: CASSPTIPSRGIDEQYF. In DNA form, the CDR3 reads TGTGCCAGCAGCCCTACCATTCCCAGCAGGGGGATCGACGAGCAGTACTTC.

In this sample, this clone turned up once. This chain connects TRBV9 to TRBJ1-1; 9 bases map to TRBD1. Germline CDR1 SGDLS, CDR2 YYNGEE. V shed 4 bases, J shed 4 bases, and the junction held 8 bases outside the gene matches. There are 15 residues in the CDR3. DNA for the CDR3: TGTGCCAGCAGCTCGGGGACAGGGTGGGCCACTGAAGCTTTCTTT. Amino acids: CASSSGTGWATEAFF.

This chain connects TRBV10-2 to TRBJ2-1, with D uncertain. V was pared by 6 bases and J by 9 bases, with 9 bases between. The CDR3 sequence is 11 residues long. Germline V gene data show CDR1 as WSHSY and CDR2 as SAAADI. CDR3 sequence: CASSIATEQFF. For the CDR3, the DNA is TGCGCCAGCAGCATAGCTACTGAGCAGTTCTTC.

V gene TRBV18 combines with J gene TRBJ1-1; 7 positions match TRBD1. The CDR3 is made up of 14 amino acids. Trimming cost V 4 bases and J 3 bases; bases outside gene matches: 5. The germline gives CDR1 KGHSH, CDR2 LQKENI. CDR3 loop: CASSRLGGDTEAFF. In nucleotides, the CDR3 is TGTGCCAGCTCACGCCTAGGGGGCGACACTGAAGCTTTCTTT.

The rearrangement links TRBV15 to TRBJ1-5; D gene uncertain. V was trimmed by 4 bases and J by 6 bases, leaving 16 bases between them. The CDR3 consists of 15 residues. CDR1 LNHNV and CDR2 YYDKDF come from the germline V gene (reference sequence). The CDR3 region is CATSTAGWLGQPQHF. Written as DNA, the CDR3 is TGTGCCACCAGCACGGCGGGATGGTTAGGTCAGCCCCAGCATTTT.

The rearrangement links TRBV19 to TRBJ2-2; perhaps TRBD1 as D (6 bases). The CDR3 loop spans 16 amino acids. V lost 2 bases and J lost 7, with 17 bases in between. Per germline, CDR1 LNHDA and CDR2 SQIVND (reference sequence). CDR3 amino acids: CASSIRIIRGHGELFF. CDR3 in DNA: TGTGCCAGTAGTATACGAATTATTCGGGGACACGGGGAGCTGTTTTTT.

This clone was observed once. The chain carries TRBV5-1 and TRBJ1-2, with TRBD1 matching 9 bases. The germline gives CDR1 SGHRS, CDR2 YFSETQ. With 1 base clipped from V and 7 bases from J, the junction kept 8 bases outside the gene matches. This CDR3 has 15 residues. This CDR3 is CASSLTTGGAGGYTF. CDR3 DNA sequence: TGCGCCAGCAGCTTGACTACAGGGGGCGCAGGTGGCTACACCTTC. The whole variable domain, remainder taken from reference TRBV5-1 and TRBJ1-2, is KAGVTQTPRYLIKTRGQQVTLSCSPISGHRSVSWYQQTPGQGLQFLFEYFSETQRNKGNFPGRFSGRQFSNSRSEMNVSTLELGDSALYLCASSLTTGGAGGYTFGSGTRLTVV.

The V gene is TRBV9, the J gene TRBJ2-2; 8 bases align to TRBD2. Germline lookup yields CDR1 SGDLS and CDR2 YYNGEE. With 10 bases clipped from V and 4 bases from J, the junction kept 6 bases outside the gene matches. The CDR3 has 13 amino acids. The CDR3 DNA reads TGTGCCGGAGGCGGGGGGCCCACCGGGGAGCTGTTTTTT. Residues: CAGGGGPTGELFF.

In this sample, this clone turned up once. J is TRBJ1-4 and V is TRBV5-1; D is uncertain. Trimming took off 4 bases at V and 3 bases at J, with 13 bases between the two ends. Germline V gene sequence: CDR1 SGHRS, CDR2 YFSETQ. CDR3 length equals 15 residues. DNA for the CDR3: TGCGCCAGCAGCCAGTCAGGTCTCGCTAATGAAAAACTGTTTTTT. The encoded protein is CASSQSGLANEKLFF.

This clone was counted a single time. DNA of the CDR3: TGTGCCAGCAGGTTGGGGCTAGCGGACTACGAGCAGTACGTC. Its protein is CASRLGLADYEQYV. This rearrangement joins TRBV6-5 to TRBJ2-7; 7 nucleotides match TRBD2. The germline V gene has CDR1 MNHEY and CDR2 SVGAGI. The ends lost 6 bases at V and 3 bases at J; junction bases unmatched: 8. The CDR3 extends over 14 amino acids.

This clone was seen a few times. The CDR3 reads CASSNGGYEQYF. CDR3 sequence (DNA): TGTGCCAGCAGCAATGGCGGCTACGAGCAGTACTTC. The chain has TRBV6-2 or TRBV6-3 and TRBJ2-7; D uncertain. Per the germline V gene, CDR1 is MNHEY and CDR2 is SVGEGT. The V and J ends lost 6 bases and 3 bases respectively, with 9 bases between them. The CDR3 contains 12 residues.

The chain couples TRBV28 to TRBJ2-3; perhaps TRBD2 as D (6 bases). The V and J ends lost 8 bases and 4 bases respectively, with 7 bases between them. CDR3 size: 11 residues. CDR1 and CDR2 from the germline V gene are MDHEN and SYDVKM. Here the CDR3 DNA reads TGTGCCAGCGGGGACTCAGATACGCAGTATTTT. Translation: CASGDSDTQYF.

The chain employs TRBV14 and TRBJ2-3; D is uncertain. Germline loops: CDR1 SGHDN, CDR2 FVKESK. The CDR3 loop spans 14 amino acids. Trimming left V 1 base short and J 1 base short, with 6 bases between. CDR3 in amino acids: CASSQAQGTDTQYF. In nucleotides, the CDR3 is TGTGCCAGCAGCCAAGCTCAGGGCACAGATACGCAGTATTTT.

The chain is built from TRBV6-5 and TRBJ2-5; TRBD1 is a possible D gene (5 bases). V gave up 8 bases and J gave up 3 bases, with 10 bases separating them. Germline V gene sequence: CDR1 MNHEY, CDR2 SVGAGI. The CDR3 extends over 12 amino acids. The CDR3 region has the DNA TGTGCCAGCGGTCCGACAGAAGAGACCCAGTACTTC. It yields the protein CASGPTEETQYF.

This clone was counted once. CDR3 residues: CASSEADLSRAGLGYEQYF. Here the CDR3 DNA reads TGTGCCAGCAGTGAAGCGGATTTGTCAAGGGCGGGACTCGGATACGAGCAGTACTTC. This chain uses TRBV6-1 with TRBJ2-7; TRBD2 might be the D (6 bases). CDR1 is MNHNS, CDR2 SASEGT, per germline. The CDR3 loop spans 19 amino acids. Trimming cost V 0 bases and J 4 bases, with 25 bases left between them.

The V gene is TRBV27, the J gene TRBJ2-7; TRBD1 aligns across 10 bases. J gave up 3 bases and V 2 bases, and 16 bases lay outside the gene matches. Germline CDR1 is MNHEY and CDR2 is SMNVEV (reference sequence). This CDR3 has 19 residues. The CDR3 region has the DNA TGTGCCAGCAGTTTAAATGGCCCCGCAGCGACAGGGGGCCGCTACGAGCAGTACTTC. Translation gives CASSLNGPAATGGRYEQYF.

In this sample, this clone turned up once. This chain connects TRBV5-5 to TRBJ1-1; no firm D call. Trimming shortened V by 2 bases and J by 4 bases, and 9 bases separated the two germline ends. The CDR3 has 13 residues. Germline V gene data show CDR1 as SGHKS and CDR2 as YYEKEE (reference sequence). The DNA of the CDR3 is TGTGCCAGCAGCTTCGAACAGTTCACTGAAGCTTTCTTT. Its protein product is CASSFEQFTEAFF.

The chain recombines TRBV5-6 with TRBJ2-7; 8 positions match TRBD2. The CDR3 loop spans 13 amino acids. Trimming at V came to 2 bases and at J to 6 bases, leaving 4 bases not matched to a gene. Germline CDR1 is SGHDT and CDR2 is YYEEEE. The CDR3 DNA sequence: TGTGCCAGCAGCTTCGGGAGGGGGGTCGAGCAGTACTTC. Translation: CASSFGRGVEQYF.

The V and J genes are TRBV5-1 and TRBJ2-3, with 8 positions matching TRBD2. The CDR3 consists of 14 residues. The V and J ends lost 6 bases and 5 bases, in that order; junction bases with no gene match: 8. CDR1 is SGHRS and CDR2 is YFSETQ in the germline V gene. The CDR3 spells CASNLGGAGDTQYF. The CDR3 bases are TGCGCCAGCAACCTCGGGGGGGCAGGAGATACGCAGTATTTT.